The subject of this entry is one TCR beta chain. V gave up 3 bases and J gave up 6 bases, with 9 bases separating them. This CDR3 is 13 amino acids long. CDR1 is KGHSH, CDR2 LQKENI, per germline. This sample was included in a study of blood T cell repertoires in COVID-19. Study context: The study drew acute and convalescent COVID-19 samples from the United States, Italy and Spain. T cells, B-cell-depleted T cells, or PBMCs supplied cDNA or gDNA.

Under the authors' procedure: Estimation of nucleated cell counts was performed using reference gene primer amplification. Generated by immunoSEQ multiplex PCR, the TCRdb table keeps only in-frame clones and is missing some. V and J calls and clone size are copied from that table; D and trimming were computed from the DNA. The sample shows roughly 150,000 clones, about four fifths of them seen only once. This sequence originates from a woman of 80 years or more with acute or convalescent COVID-19. The sequenced sample was peripheral blood. The V gene is TRBV18, the J gene TRBJ1-5; D is unresolved. The CDR3 bases are TGTGCCAGCTCACCTAAGGCAGGTCAGCCCCAGCATTTT. Translated, it gives CASSPKAGQPQHF. The full variable domain, rest sourced from reference TRBV18 and TRBJ1-5, is NAGVMQNPRHLVRRRGQEARLRCSPMKGHSHVYWYRQLPEEGLKFMVYLQKENIIDESGMPKERFSAEFPKEGPSILRIQQVVRGDSAAYFCASSPKAGQPQHFGDGTRLSIL.